This T cell receptor (beta chain) was recovered during a study of T cell changes during pregnancy in multiple sclerosis. The assay was immunoSEQ multiplex PCR, and TCRdb's table has in-frame clones only and misses some. Found here are approximately 90,000 clones, approximately 94% of them singletons; the top ten hold about 0.8%. Trimming cost V 3 bases and J 3 bases; bases outside gene matches: 7. Germline V gene sequence: CDR1 MNHEY, CDR2 SMNVEV (reference sequence). There are 16 residues in the CDR3. The receptor was isolated from a female donor with multiple sclerosis, enrolled in a pregnancy study. Sequenced material: peripheral blood, taken in the third trimester of pregnancy. The gene calls are TRBV27 and TRBJ2-3, with TRBD2 matching 9 bases. CDR3 sequence (DNA): TGTGCCAGCAGTTTGTATTCTAGCGGGACTACAGATACGCAGTATTTT. Amino acid sequence: CASSLYSSGTTDTQYF.